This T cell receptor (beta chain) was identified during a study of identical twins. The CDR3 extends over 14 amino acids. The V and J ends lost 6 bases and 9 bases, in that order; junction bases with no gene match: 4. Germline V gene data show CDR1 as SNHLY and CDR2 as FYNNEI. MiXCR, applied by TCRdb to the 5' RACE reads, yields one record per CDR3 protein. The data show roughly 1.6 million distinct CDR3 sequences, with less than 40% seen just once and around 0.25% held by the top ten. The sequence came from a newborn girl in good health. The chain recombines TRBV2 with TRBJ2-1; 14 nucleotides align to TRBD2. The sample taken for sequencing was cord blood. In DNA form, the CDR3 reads TGTGCCAGCAGAGGACTAGCGGGAGGTCGTGAGCAGTTCTTC. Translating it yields CASRGLAGGREQFF.